A single T cell receptor beta chain is shown here with its context. This CDR3 spans 14 amino acids. Germline CDR1 SGHNT, CDR2 YYREEE (reference sequence). Trimming cost V 0 bases and J 5 bases, with 12 bases left between them. One entry per CDR3 protein results from TCRdb running MiXCR on the 5' RACE reads. The repertoire holds about 200,000 distinct CDR3 sequences, 6.5% to 8.5% seen once, with less than 2% in the top ten. The sample comes from a study of identical twins. These sequences were also reported in another study, on yellow fever vaccine responses in identical twins. That source notes: Vaccine-induced T cell responses in twins were reportedly observed to appear partly convergent, partly personalized.

The sample taken for sequencing was memory (CD45RO+) T cells sorted from blood. This receptor was identified in a young woman in good health. The chain employs TRBV5-4 and TRBJ2-7; maybe TRBD1 (6 bases). CDR3 sequence reads: CASSLGQGTHEQYF. The CDR3 DNA reads as TGTGCCAGCAGCTTGGGGCAGGGGACCCACGAGCAGTACTTC.